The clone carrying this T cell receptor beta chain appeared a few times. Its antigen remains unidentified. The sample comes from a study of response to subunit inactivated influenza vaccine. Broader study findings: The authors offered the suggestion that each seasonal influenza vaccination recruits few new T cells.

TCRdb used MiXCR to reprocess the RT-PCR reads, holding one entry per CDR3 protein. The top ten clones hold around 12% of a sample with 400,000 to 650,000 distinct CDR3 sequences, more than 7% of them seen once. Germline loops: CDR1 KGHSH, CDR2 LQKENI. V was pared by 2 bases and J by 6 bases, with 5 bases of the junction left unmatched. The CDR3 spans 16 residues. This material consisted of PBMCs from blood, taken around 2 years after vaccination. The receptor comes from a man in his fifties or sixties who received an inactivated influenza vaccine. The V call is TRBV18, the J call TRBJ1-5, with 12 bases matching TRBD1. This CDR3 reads CASSPVGTGGIQPQHF. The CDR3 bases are TGTGCCAGCTCACCAGTAGGGACAGGGGGCATTCAGCCCCAGCATTTT.